This TCR beta chain was recovered during a study of OX40 agonist ivuxolimab in advanced cancers. Points from the study as a whole: Still undetermined is the antigen specificity of the expanded peripheral T cells.

The table came from immunoSEQ multiplex PCR; TCRdb's copy has only in-frame clones and leaves some out. Counted here are more than 65,000 clones, approximately 90% occurring once; the ten biggest clones make up approximately 0.38%. Systemic immunosuppression or a history of autoimmune disease excluded patients. Germline V gene sequence: CDR1 SEHNR, CDR2 FQNEAQ (reference sequence). The length of the CDR3 is 14 residues. The ends were cut back, 5 bases at V and 1 base at J, with 11 bases in the middle. As to this clone: The antigen remains undetermined.

This sequence was found in an adult with an advanced solid tumor such as melanoma, head and neck, liver or kidney cancer. This chain connects TRBV7-9 to TRBJ1-1; D remains unclear. This material consisted of CD4+ or CD8+ T cells sorted from blood, taken in a trial of the OX40 agonist ivuxolimab. The CDR3 DNA reads as TGTGCCAGCAGCCCCCCTCGGGGGAACACTGAAGCTTTCTTT. It specifies CASSPPRGNTEAFF.